Described below is a single TCR beta chain sequence and its context. The V end lost 6 bases, the J end lost 1 base, and 12 bases lay between the germline ends. The CDR3 extends over 15 amino acids. CDR1 is MNHEY and CDR2 is SMNVEV in the germline V gene (reference sequence). This sample was taken from a study of blood T cell dynamics during melanoma immunotherapy. For sorted CD8+ subsets, all extracted DNA was loaded. The data were produced by immunoSEQ multiplex PCR, yet TCRdb's version contains in-frame clones alone and is incomplete. The sample yields over 10,000 clones, 92% seen once. Time point reported: pre-treatment baseline. At 12 weeks after first infusion, RECIST 1.1 defined response for most patients.

The source is a human donor with melanoma. V gene TRBV27 combines with J gene TRBJ2-2; D is unclear. Sequences were derived from effector memory CD8+ T cells from blood, sampled from a patient treated with checkpoint blockade. The CDR3 sequence is CASSLRTKNTGELFF. CDR3 coding DNA: TGTGCCAGCAGCTTAAGGACGAAGAACACCGGGGAGCTGTTTTTT.